Included here is one T cell receptor (beta chain) sequence, with context. It lacks a known antigen. Qualities for individual bases were not recorded, and no much larger clone is one base off. This specimen belongs to a study of T cell responses to AZD1222 COVID-19 vaccine (dated by TCRdb to 2020 to 2022). Describing the broader study: Because spike-specific TCR depth and breadth did not differ between the two schedules, AZD1222 recipients who got a second dose at roughly 4 weeks were pooled with those who got a second dose at roughly 12 weeks. A total of 233 trial participants underwent TCR sequencing, of whom around 210 had received two doses of AZD1222 and about 25 had received two doses of the MenACWY control vaccine. Trial participants were enrolled into age subgroups of 18-55, 56-69 and 70-plus years, which contained around 150, 28 and 57 TCR-sequenced participants, respectively. What the research found in general, with its limitations: No day 14 peak-response samples were available, so repertoires were characterized only after the peak T cell response. Epitopes outside the regions mutated in the B.1.351 and B.1.1.7 variants were reportedly recognized by nearly half of the unique spike-specific TCRs. The whole spike protein was spanned by vaccine-associated CD4 TCRs, and dominant responses were seen in regions 160-218 and 743-854. In the small 56-69-year group, the increase in depth fell short of significance, most likely because of low power. A significant rise in spike-specific TCR breadth and depth was observed after two AZD1222 doses relative to day 0 and relative to MenACWY recipients. Conclusions about previously exposed vaccinees were limited because only six AZD1222 recipients were SARS-CoV-2 seropositive at baseline. Participants were mostly white British and included more females than males, and it was suggested by the authors that clonal diversity may have been underestimated.

The time point label corresponds to: baseline before first vaccination. Vaccinee samples were obtained from the UK trials COV001 and COV002, which included a single-blind randomized controlled phase 2/3 trial of AZD1222 (ChAdOx1 nCoV-19) in healthy adults. Trial participant PBMC samples were collected at day 0 and day 28 after the second dose for TCRbeta chain sequencing. The CDR3 regions of human TCRbeta chains were analyzed by immunosequencing. The authors processed their data as follows. Repertoire TCRs were checked for matches against a reference library of SARS-CoV-2-specific TCRs that had been generated using the MIRA antigen-specificity platform. Breadth was defined as the fraction of unique TCRs that were SARS-CoV-2-associated, and depth was defined as the fraction of total T cells that were SARS-CoV-2-associated. Using the MIRA data, each spike-specific TCR was assigned both to the spike region to which the TCR was reactive and to a CD4 or CD8 class. Log10-transformed breadth and depth values were compared by one-way ANOVA with Sidak's multiple comparisons tests. The immuneACCESS repertoire file appears here via TCRdb, limited to in-frame rearrangements. These files lack a portion of the clones; in checked studies, under half of the deficit traces to unresolved V genes, and the cause of the others is not known. That table furnishes V, J and clone size, whereas the DNA furnished D and trimming. This sample comprises over 150,000 clones, roughly nine tenths of them detected only once. The ten largest clones capture approximately 7.2% of the sample.

The sequencing here drew on peripheral blood, taken on day 0 of AZD1222 vaccination. This clonotype originated in an adult in good health.

The DNA is TGCAGCGTTGATATTCTAGCTGCCGGGGAGCTGTTTTTT. Its amino acids are CSVDILAAGELFF. The chain uses TRBV29-1 and TRBJ2-2; TRBD2 might be the D gene, on 5 matching bases. The CDR3 runs 13 residues from the cysteine to the phenylalanine. The read is trimmed to its CDR3 DNA, 39 bases read in frame from base 1. CDR1 SQVTM and CDR2 ANQGSEA were looked up in the germline V gene. Between the V and J ends, shortened by 3 bases and 6 bases respectively, the junction contains 11 bases.